This is a list of T cell receptor beta chains from one sample in a study of blood T cell repertoires in COVID-19. Libraries were prepared by immunoSEQ multiplex PCR; TCRdb keeps only in-frame clonotypes and omits some of them. Among 90,000 to 150,000 clones listed, approximately 81% were seen once. Sequenced: peripheral blood. The receptors here all came from a woman of 80 years or more with acute or convalescent COVID-19. CDR3s include the opening cysteine and the closing phenylalanine or tryptophan. The order of the fields is V gene, CDR3 protein.

>TRBV2
CASSDSPRFGYGYTF
>TRBV28
CASSLEWGRGYTF
>TRBV5-1
CASSLGRGGQETQYF
>TRBV9
CASSGLTGSDTEAFF
>TRBV2
CASCTGPSNSPLHF
>TRBV19
CASSIVAGTEGDTQYF
>TRBV12-3/TRBV12-4
CASRRDTGELFF
>TRBV6-2/TRBV6-3
CASSPQGAGSQPQHF
>TRBV18
CASSPLVEYSSGANVLTF
>TRBV2
CASTEGQANTGELFF
>TRBV11-2
CASNPNRGPNTEAFF
>TRBV3-1/TRBV3-2
CASSQGGNEAFF
>TRBV6-5
CASSMDRGRSGELFF
>TRBV6-5
CASSYGRAERAFF
>TRBV6-1
CASSEYGGASYEQYF
>TRBV29-1
CSVENWRQGYTEAFF
>TRBV3-1/TRBV3-2
CASSQRTARISGNTIYF
>TRBV28
CASSFRGQTSTDTQYF
>TRBV3-1/TRBV3-2
CASSPRDRQNIQYF
>TRBV5-1
CASSFATGILEGYTF